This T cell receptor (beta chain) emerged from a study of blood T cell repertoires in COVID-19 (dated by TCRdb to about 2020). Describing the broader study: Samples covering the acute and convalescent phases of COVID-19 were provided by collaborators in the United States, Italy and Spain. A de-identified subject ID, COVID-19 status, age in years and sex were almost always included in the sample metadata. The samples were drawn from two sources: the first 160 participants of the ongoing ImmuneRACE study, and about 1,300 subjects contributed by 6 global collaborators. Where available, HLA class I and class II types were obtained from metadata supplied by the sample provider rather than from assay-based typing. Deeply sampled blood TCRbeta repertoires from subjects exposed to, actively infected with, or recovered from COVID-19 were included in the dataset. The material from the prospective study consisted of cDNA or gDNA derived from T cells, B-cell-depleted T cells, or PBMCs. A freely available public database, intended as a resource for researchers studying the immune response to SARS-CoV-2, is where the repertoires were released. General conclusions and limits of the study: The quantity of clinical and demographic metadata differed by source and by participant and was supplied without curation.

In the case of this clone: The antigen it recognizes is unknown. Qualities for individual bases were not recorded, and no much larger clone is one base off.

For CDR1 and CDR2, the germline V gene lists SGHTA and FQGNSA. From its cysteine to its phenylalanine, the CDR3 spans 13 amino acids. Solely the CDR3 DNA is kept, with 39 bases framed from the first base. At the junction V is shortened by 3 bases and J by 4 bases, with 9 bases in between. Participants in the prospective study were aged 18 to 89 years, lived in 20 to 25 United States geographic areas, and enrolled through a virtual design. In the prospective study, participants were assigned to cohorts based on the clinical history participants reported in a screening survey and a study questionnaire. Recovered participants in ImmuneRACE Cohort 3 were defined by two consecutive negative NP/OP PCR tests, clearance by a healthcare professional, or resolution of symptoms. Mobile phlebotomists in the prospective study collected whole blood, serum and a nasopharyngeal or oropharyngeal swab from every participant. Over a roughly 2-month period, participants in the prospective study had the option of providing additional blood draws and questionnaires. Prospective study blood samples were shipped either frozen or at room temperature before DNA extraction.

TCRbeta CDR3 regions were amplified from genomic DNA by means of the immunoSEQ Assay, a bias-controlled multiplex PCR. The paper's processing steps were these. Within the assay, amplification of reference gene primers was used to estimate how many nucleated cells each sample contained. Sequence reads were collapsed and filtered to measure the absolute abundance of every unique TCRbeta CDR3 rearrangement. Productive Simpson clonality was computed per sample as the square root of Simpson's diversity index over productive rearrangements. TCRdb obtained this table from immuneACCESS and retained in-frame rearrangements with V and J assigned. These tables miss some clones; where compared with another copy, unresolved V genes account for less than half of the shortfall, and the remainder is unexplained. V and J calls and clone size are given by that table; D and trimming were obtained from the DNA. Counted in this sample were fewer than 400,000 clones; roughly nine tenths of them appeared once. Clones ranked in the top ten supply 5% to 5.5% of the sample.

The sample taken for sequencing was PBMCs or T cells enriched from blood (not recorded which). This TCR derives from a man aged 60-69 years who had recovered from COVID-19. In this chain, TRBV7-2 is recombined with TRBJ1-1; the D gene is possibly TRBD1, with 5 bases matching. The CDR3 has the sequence CASSFGGTTEAFF. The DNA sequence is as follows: TGTGCCAGCAGCTTTGGGGGGACCACTGAAGCTTTCTTT.